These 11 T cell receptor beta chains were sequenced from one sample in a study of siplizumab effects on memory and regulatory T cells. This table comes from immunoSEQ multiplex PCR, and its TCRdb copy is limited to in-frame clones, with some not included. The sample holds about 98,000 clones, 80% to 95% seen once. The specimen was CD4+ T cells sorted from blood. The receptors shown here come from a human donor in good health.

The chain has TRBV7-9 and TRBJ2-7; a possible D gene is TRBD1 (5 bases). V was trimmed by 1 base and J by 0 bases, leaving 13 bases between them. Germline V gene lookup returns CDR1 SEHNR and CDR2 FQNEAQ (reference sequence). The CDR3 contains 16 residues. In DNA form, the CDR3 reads TGTGCCAGCAGCTTAGAAGGACAAGGGATCTCCTACGAGCAGTACTTC. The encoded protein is CASSLEGQGISYEQYF.

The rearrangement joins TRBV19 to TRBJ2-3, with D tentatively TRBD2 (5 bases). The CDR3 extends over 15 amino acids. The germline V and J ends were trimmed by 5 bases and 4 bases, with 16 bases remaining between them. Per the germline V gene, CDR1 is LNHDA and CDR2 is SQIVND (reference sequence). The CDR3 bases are TGTGCCAGTAGTCAACCGAGGATCGGGGCAGATACGCAGTATTTT. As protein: CASSQPRIGADTQYF. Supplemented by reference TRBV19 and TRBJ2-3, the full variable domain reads DGGITQSPKYLFRKEGQNVTLSCEQNLNHDAMYWYRQDPGQGLRLIYYSQIVNDFQKGDIAEGYSVSREKKESFPLTVTSAQKNPTAFYLCASSQPRIGADTQYFGPGTRLTVL.

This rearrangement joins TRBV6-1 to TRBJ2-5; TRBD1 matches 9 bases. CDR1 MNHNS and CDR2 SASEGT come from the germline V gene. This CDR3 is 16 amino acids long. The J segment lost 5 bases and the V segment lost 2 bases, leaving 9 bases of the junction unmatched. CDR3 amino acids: CASSESPGQGWETQYF. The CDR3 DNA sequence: TGTGCCAGCAGTGAATCCCCGGGACAGGGTTGGGAGACCCAGTACTTC.

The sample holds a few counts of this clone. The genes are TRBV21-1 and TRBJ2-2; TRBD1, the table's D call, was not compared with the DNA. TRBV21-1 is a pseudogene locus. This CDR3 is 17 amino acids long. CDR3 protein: CASSKSGDRGVAGELFF. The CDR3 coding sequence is TGTGCCAGCAGCAAAAGTGGGGACAGGGGGGTCGCCGGGGAGCTGTTTTTT.

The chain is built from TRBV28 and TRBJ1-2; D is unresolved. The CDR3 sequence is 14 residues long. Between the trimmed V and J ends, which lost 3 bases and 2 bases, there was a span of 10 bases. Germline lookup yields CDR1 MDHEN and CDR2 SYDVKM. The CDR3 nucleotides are TGTGCCAGCAGTTTGACAAGACTGAACTATGGCTACACCTTC. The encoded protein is CASSLTRLNYGYTF.

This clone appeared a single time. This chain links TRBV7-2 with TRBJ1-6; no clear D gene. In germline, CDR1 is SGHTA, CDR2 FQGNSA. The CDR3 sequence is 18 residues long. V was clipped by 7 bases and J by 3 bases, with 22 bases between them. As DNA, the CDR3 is TGTGCCAGCATCGACTCGAGGTCTGGATCGCGCTATAATTCACCCCTCCACTTT. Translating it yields CASIDSRSGSRYNSPLHF.

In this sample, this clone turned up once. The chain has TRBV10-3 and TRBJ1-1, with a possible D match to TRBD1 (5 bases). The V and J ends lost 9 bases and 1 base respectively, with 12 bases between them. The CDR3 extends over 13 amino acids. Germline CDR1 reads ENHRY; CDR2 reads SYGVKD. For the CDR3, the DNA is TGTGCCATAGCTGGGACCTCGAACACTGAAGCTTTCTTT. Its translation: CAIAGTSNTEAFF.

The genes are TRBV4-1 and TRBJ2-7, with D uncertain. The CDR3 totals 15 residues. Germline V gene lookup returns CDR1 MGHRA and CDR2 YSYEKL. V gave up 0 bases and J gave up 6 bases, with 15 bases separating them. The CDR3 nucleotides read TGCGCCAGCAGCCAAGAGAGAGCCCTTTATTCCGAGCAGTACTTC. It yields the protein CASSQERALYSEQYF.

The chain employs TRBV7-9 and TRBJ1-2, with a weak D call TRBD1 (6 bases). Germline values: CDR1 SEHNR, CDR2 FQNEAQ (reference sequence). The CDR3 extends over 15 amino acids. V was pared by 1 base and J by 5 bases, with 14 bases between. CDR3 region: CASSLGRGGVYGYTF. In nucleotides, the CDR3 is TGTGCCAGCAGCTTAGGTCGGGGGGGCGTTTATGGCTACACCTTC.

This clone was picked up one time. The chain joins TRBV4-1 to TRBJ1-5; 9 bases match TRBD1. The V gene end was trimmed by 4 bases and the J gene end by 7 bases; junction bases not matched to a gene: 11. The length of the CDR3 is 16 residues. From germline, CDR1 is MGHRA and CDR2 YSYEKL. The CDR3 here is CASSLRTGQGGQPQHF. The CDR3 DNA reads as TGCGCCAGCAGCCTAAGGACGGGACAGGGTGGACAGCCCCAGCATTTT.

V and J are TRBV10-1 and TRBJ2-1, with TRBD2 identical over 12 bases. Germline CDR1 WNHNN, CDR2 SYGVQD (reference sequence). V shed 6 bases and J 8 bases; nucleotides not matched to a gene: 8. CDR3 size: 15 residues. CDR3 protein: CASREGLAGSDEQFF. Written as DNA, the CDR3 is TGCGCCAGCAGAGAGGGACTAGCGGGCTCGGATGAGCAGTTCTTC.